Detailed here is one TCR beta chain. Its antigen is not identified. TCRdb's copy holds only in-frame clones and misses some; the assay was immunoSEQ multiplex PCR. The sample shows about 49,000 clones, around 84% of them seen only once. This sample is part of a study of OX40 agonist ivuxolimab in advanced cancers. The length of the CDR3 is 13 residues. Germline CDR1 reads SGHAT; CDR2 reads FQDESV (reference sequence). V shed 8 bases, J shed 4 bases, and the junction held 5 bases outside the gene matches. The study's findings and limits: Fewer expanded clones were found on average in CD4+ than in CD8+ T cells.

V gene TRBV11-1 combines with J gene TRBJ1-1; 9 bases agree with TRBD1. This TCR was recovered from an adult with an advanced solid tumor such as melanoma, head and neck, liver or kidney cancer. Sample: CD4+ or CD8+ T cells sorted from blood, taken in a trial of the OX40 agonist ivuxolimab. The CDR3 loop is CASGTGHGTEAFF. The CDR3 DNA reads TGTGCCAGCGGGACAGGGCATGGCACTGAAGCTTTCTTT. The entire variable domain, with the rest obtained from reference TRBV11-1 and TRBJ1-1, is as follows: EAEVAQSPRYKITEKSQAVAFWCDPISGHATLYWYRQILGQGPELLVQFQDESVVDDSQLPKDRFSAERLKGVDSTLKIQPAELGDSAMYLCASGTGHGTEAFFGQGTRLTVV.